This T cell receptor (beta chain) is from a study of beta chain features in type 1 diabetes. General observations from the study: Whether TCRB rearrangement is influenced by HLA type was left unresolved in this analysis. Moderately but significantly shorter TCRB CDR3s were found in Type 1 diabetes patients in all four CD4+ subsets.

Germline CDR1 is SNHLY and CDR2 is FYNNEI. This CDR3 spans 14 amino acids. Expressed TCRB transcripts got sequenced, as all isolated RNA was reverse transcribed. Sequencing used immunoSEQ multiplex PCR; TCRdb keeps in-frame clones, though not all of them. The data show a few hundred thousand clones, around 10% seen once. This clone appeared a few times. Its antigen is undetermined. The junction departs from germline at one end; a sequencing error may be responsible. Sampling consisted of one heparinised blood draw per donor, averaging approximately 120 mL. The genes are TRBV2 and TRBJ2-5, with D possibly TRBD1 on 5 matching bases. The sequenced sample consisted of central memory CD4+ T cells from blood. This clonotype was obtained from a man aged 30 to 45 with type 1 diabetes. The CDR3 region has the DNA TGTGCCAGCAGGGAAGACCAGGGTATAGGGACCCAGTACTTC. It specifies CASREDQGIGTQYF.